This TCR beta chain was found in a study of T cells in Graves' hyperthyroidism and ophthalmopathy. From germline, CDR1 is MNHEY and CDR2 SVGAGI. Unmatched junction bases numbered 2, after V lost 3 bases and J lost 0 bases. This CDR3 comprises 16 residues. Amplification yielded TCR beta CDR3 regions, with RNA transcripts as the source. TCR CDR3 underwent first-round RT-PCR with the HTBI primer set. TCRdb itself ran the multiplex PCR reads through MiXCR, one entry per CDR3 protein. The table records approximately 610,000 distinct CDR3 sequences, approximately 14% of them present only once. This clonotype was sampled from a woman in her forties with Graves' ophthalmopathy. The specimen was blood. The chain carries TRBV6-5 and TRBJ2-5, with 12 bases matching TRBD2. The DNA for the CDR3 is TGTGCCAGCAGTTATCTAGCGGGGGGGAACCAAGAGACCCAGTACTTC. Translated: CASSYLAGGNQETQYF.